The clone carrying this TCR beta chain showed up just a few times. Its target is not known. Participants, patients aged 18 to 65, had newly diagnosed hyperthyroidism with a duration under 2 months. Exclusions: uncontrolled infection, other autoimmune disease, pregnancy, lactation. Trimming removed 6 bases at V and 5 bases at J, with 22 bases between. CDR3 length: 16 residues. Germline V gene sequence: CDR1 MNHNS, CDR2 SASEGT. This sample is drawn from a study of T cells in Graves' hyperthyroidism and ophthalmopathy. Authors of the study amplified TCR beta CDR3 regions from RNA transcripts. TCR CDR3 regions were first amplified by RT-PCR with HTBI primers. MiXCR, run by TCRdb on the multiplex PCR reads, gives a single entry per CDR3 protein. The sample has hundreds of thousands of distinct CDR3 sequences; around 13% are singletons. Study results and caveats: Blood also carried most thyroid clonotypes expanded above 0.001. It was a median around seven months before onset that the model predicted ophthalmopathy.

This rearrangement joins TRBV6-1 to TRBJ1-1, with D unresolved. Sequencing used blood. This sequence was found in a woman in her late teens or twenties with Graves' hyperthyroidism. The chain's CDR3 is CASRPRELEYFTEAFF. As DNA, the CDR3 is TGTGCCAGCAGGCCGAGGGAACTTGAATATTTTACTGAAGCTTTCTTT.